This T cell receptor beta chain comes out of a study of shared clonotypes between healthy human individuals. Per germline, CDR1 MDHEN and CDR2 SYDVKM. The CDR3 contains 14 residues. V lost 6 bases, J lost 4 bases, and 15 bases lay in between. This table comes from immunoSEQ multiplex PCR, and its TCRdb copy is limited to in-frame clones, with some not included. The table includes 2.3 million or so clones, over 85% detected once. A few counts support this clone. The V and J genes are TRBV28 and TRBJ1-2; TRBD1 is a possible D gene (5 bases). Sample: naive CD4+ T cells from PBMCs. Described subset: CD45RA+ positively selected. This clonotype originated in a man aged 18 to 29 in good health. Some clones in this sample may be carry-over from other donors' samples. The DNA for the CDR3 is TGTGCCAGCAGCCCAAGGGACTTACCCTATGGCTACACCTTC. It yields the protein CASSPRDLPYGYTF.